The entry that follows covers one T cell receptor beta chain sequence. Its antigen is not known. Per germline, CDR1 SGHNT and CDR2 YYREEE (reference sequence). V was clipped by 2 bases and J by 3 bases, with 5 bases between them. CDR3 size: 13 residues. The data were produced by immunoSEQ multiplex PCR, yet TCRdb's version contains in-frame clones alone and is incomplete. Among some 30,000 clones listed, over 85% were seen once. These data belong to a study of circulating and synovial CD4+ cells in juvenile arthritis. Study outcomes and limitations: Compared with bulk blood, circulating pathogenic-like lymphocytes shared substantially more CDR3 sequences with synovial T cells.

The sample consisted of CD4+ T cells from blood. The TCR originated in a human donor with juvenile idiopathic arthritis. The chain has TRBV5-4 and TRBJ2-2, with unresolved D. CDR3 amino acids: CASSFADTGELFF. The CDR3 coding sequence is TGTGCCAGCAGCTTCGCAGACACCGGGGAGCTGTTTTTT.